These 2 T cell receptor beta chains came from one sample sequenced in a study of blood T cells in healthy people across ages. The second PCR ran roughly 6 to 11 cycles with a sample-barcoded 5' primer and J-beta primers. MiXCR was run by TCRdb on the 5' RACE reads, yielding one entry per CDR3 protein. The sample has around 650,000 distinct CDR3 sequences, about a third seen once. Sequencing used blood. These receptors originate from a woman older than 75 in good health.

This clonotype was observed a few times. This may be a read error, as it is one base from a much larger clone. The chain employs TRBV6-2 or TRBV6-3 and TRBJ2-5; no reliable D call. CDR1 and CDR2 from the germline V gene are MNHEY and SVGEGT. CDR3 length: 11 amino acids. The CDR3 sequence: CTSRLLEEQYF. Here the CDR3 DNA reads TGTACCAGCAGACTCCTTGAGGAGCAGTACTTC.

In this sample, this clonotype turned up many times. The chain uses TRBV7-8 and TRBJ2-7, with 11 bases fitting TRBD1. With 4 bases clipped from V and 0 bases from J, the junction kept 8 bases outside the gene matches. The CDR3 runs 17 residues. Germline V gives CDR1 SGHVS, CDR2 FQNEAQ. For the CDR3, the DNA is TGTGCCAGCAGCTCCGCCTCCGGGACAGGGGGCTCCTACGAGCAGTACTTC. It is translated as CASSSASGTGGSYEQYF.